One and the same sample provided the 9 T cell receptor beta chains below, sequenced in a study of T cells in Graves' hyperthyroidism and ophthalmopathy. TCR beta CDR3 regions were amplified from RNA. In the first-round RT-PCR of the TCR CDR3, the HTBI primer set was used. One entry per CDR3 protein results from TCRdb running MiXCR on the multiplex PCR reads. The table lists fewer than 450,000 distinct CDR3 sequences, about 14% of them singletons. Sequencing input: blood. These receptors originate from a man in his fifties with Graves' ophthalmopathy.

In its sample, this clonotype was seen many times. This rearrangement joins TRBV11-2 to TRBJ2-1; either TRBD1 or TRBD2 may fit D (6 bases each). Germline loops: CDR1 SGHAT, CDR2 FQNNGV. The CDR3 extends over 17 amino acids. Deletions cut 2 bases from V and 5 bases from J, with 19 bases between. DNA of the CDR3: TGTGCCAGCAGCTTAATACGACTTAGGGGGGCGGACAATGAGCAGTTCTTC. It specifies CASSLIRLRGADNEQFF.

The chain's CDR3 is CASSFPNLSGEKLFF. CDR3 DNA: TGTGCCAGCAGCTTTCCGAACCTCAGCGGCGAAAAACTGTTTTTT. The chain combines TRBV7-9 with TRBJ1-4; D ambiguous. Deletions cut 3 bases from V and 8 bases from J, with 16 bases between. Germline V lookup: CDR1 SEHNR, CDR2 FQNEAQ (reference sequence). The CDR3 covers 15 residues.

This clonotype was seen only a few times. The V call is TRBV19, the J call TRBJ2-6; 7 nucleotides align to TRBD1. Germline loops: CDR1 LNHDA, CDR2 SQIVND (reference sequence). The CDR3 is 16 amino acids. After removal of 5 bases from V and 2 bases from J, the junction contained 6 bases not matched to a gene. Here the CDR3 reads CASSVDRVAGANVLTF. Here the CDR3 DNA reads TGTGCCAGTAGTGTCGACAGGGTTGCTGGGGCCAACGTCCTGACTTTC.

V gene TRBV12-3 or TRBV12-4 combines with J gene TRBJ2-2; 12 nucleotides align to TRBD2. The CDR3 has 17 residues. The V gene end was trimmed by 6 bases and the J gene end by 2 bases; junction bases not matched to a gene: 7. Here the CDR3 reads CASRDGLAGQNTGELFF. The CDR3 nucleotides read TGTGCCAGCAGGGACGGACTAGCGGGACAAAACACCGGGGAGCTGTTTTTT.

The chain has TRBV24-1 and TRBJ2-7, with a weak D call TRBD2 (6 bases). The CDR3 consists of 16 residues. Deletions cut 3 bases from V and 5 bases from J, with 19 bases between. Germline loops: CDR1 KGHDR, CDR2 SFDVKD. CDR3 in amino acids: CATSDTLWGRENEQYF. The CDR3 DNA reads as TGTGCCACCAGTGATACCCTCTGGGGTCGGGAGAACGAGCAGTACTTC.

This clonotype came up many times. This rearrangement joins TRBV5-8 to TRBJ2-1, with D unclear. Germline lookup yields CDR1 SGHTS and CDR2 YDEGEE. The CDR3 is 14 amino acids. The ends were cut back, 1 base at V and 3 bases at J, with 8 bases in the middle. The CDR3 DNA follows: TGTGCCAGCAGCTTGTCGATAGACTACAATGAGCAGTTCTTC. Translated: CASSLSIDYNEQFF.

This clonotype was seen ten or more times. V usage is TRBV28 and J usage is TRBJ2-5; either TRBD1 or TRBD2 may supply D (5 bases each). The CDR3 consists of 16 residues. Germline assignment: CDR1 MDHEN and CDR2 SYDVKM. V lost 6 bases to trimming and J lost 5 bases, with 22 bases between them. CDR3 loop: CASSTPLGEWRETQYF. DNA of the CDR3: TGTGCCAGCAGCACTCCTCTGGGGGAGTGGCGTGAGACCCAGTACTTC.

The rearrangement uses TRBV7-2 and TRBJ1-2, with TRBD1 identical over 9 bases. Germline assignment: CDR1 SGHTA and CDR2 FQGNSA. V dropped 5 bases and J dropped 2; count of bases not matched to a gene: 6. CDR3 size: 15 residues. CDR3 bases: TGTGCCAGCAGCCAGCCGGGACAGGGCAACTATGGCTACACCTTC. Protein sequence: CASSQPGQGNYGYTF.

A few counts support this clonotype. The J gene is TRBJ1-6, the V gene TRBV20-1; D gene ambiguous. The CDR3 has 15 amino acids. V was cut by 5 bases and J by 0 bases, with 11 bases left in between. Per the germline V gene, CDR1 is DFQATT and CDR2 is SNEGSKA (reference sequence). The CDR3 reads CSAPQRSSYNSPLHF. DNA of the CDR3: TGCAGTGCTCCACAGAGGAGCTCCTATAATTCACCCCTCCACTTT.